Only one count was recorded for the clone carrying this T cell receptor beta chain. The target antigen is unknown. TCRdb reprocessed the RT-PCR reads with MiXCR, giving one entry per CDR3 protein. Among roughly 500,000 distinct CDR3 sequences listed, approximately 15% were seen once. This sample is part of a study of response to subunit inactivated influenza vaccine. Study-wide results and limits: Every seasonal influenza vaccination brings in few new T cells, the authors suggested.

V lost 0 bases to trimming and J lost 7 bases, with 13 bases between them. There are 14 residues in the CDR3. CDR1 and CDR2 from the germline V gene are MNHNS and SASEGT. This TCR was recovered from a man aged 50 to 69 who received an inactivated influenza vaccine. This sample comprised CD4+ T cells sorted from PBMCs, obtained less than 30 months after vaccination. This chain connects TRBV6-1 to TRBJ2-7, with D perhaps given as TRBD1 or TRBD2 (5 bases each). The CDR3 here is CASSEAGLTGEQYF. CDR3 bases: TGTGCCAGCAGTGAAGCGGGGCTTACGGGAGAGCAGTACTTC.